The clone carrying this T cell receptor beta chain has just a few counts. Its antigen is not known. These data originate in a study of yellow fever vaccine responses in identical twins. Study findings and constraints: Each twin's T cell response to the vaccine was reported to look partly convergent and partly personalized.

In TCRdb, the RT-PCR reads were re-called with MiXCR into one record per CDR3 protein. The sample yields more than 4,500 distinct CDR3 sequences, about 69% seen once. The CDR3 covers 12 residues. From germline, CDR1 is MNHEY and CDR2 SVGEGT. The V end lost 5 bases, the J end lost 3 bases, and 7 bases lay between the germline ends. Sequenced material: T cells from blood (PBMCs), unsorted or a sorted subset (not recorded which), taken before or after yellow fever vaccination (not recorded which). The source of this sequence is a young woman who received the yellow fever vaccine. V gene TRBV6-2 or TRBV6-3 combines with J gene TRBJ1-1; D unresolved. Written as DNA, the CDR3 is TGTGCCAGCAGTAATTTGGACACTGAAGCTTTCTTT. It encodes CASSNLDTEAFF.